Listed here are 22 T cell receptor beta chains from one sample, sequenced in a study of T-cell reconstitution after alpha-beta-depleted transplantation in children. Molecular barcoding with unique molecular identifiers was used for the TCRbeta library. Via MiXCR, TCRdb re-called the PCR reads, giving one row per CDR3 protein. The sample carries roughly 500,000 distinct CDR3 sequences, approximately 32% recorded once. This sample comprised PBMCs from the stem cell graft donor, obtained from the stem cell graft. The source is a human donor who donated a stem cell graft to a child with aplastic anemia.

This clonotype occurred a few times. The chain couples TRBV10-3 to TRBJ1-5; no clear D. Trimming pared 5 bases from V and 7 bases from J, leaving 12 bases between. The CDR3 sequence is 13 residues long. From germline, CDR1 is ENHRY and CDR2 SYGVKD. The CDR3 nucleotides read TGTGCCATCAGTTCACTGCCACGCCAGCCCCAGCATTTT. Its protein is CAISSLPRQPQHF.

The CDR3 loop is CASSLWTVPTNEKLFF. Here the CDR3 DNA reads TGTGCCAGCAGCTTGTGGACGGTCCCAACTAATGAAAAACTGTTTTTT. The chain carries TRBV7-4 and TRBJ1-4; the D is unclear. Trimming took 3 bases from V and 0 from J, leaving 11 bases between them. Germline-derived CDR1 and CDR2 are SGHVT and SQSDAQ. This CDR3 has 16 amino acids.

The gene calls are TRBV29-1 and TRBJ2-7; unclear D gene. V lost 5 bases and J 1 base, leaving 9 bases between the germline ends. The CDR3 is made up of 12 amino acids. Germline CDR1 is SQVTM and CDR2 is ANQGSEA. The CDR3 sequence is CSVSAGSYEQYV. The DNA of the CDR3 is TGCAGCGTTTCTGCTGGTTCCTACGAGCAGTACGTC.

The genes are TRBV18 and TRBJ2-5, with 7 nucleotides matching TRBD1. The ends lost 0 bases at V and 0 bases at J; junction bases unmatched: 1. This CDR3 has 15 amino acids. Germline CDR1 is KGHSH and CDR2 is LQKENI. CDR3 DNA sequence: TGTGCCAGCTCACCACCGGGACAGTACCAAGAGACCCAGTACTTC. Encoded protein: CASSPPGQYQETQYF. Full variable domain (outside the CDR3, taken from reference TRBV18 and TRBJ2-5): NAGVMQNPRHLVRRRGQEARLRCSPMKGHSHVYWYRQLPEEGLKFMVYLQKENIIDESGMPKERFSAEFPKEGPSILRIQQVVRGDSAAYFCASSPPGQYQETQYFGPGTRLLVL.

This clonotype was counted a single time. The rearrangement uses TRBV11-2 and TRBJ1-2, with a weak D call TRBD1 (5 bases). The V gene's germline CDR1 is SGHAT and CDR2 FQNNGV. V was shortened by 5 bases and J by 2 bases, with 12 bases between the two germline ends. The CDR3 consists of 14 residues. CDR3 sequence: CASSIDRINYGYTF. CDR3 coding DNA: TGTGCCAGCAGCATCGACAGAATAAACTATGGCTACACCTTC. Based on the CDR3 plus reference TRBV11-2 and TRBJ1-2, the full variable domain is EAGVAQSPRYKIIEKRQSVAFWCNPISGHATLYWYQQILGQGPKLLIQFQNNGVVDDSQLPKDRFSAERLKGVDSTLKIQPAKLEDSAVYLCASSIDRINYGYTFGSGTRLTVV.

This clonotype was counted only a few times. V is TRBV20-1 and J is TRBJ2-4; TRBD2 agrees at 8 bases. Germline assignment: CDR1 DFQATT and CDR2 SNEGSKA (reference sequence). The junction had 4 bases not matched to a gene; V was cut back by 3 bases and J by 6 bases. The CDR3 contains 13 residues. CDR3: CSASWTSRNIQYF. CDR3 nucleotides: TGCAGTGCTAGCTGGACTAGCAGAAACATTCAGTACTTC.

This clonotype was detected ten times or more. This chain links TRBV12-3 or TRBV12-4 with TRBJ2-3; D is ambiguous. CDR3 size: 11 residues. V was cut by 8 bases and J by 6 bases, with 9 bases left in between. As DNA, the CDR3 is TGTGCCAGCTCATCGTCGGATACGCAGTATTTT. This gives the protein CASSSSDTQYF.

This clonotype was recorded many times. This chain links TRBV12-3 or TRBV12-4 with TRBJ2-5; D is possibly TRBD1 (7 bases). V lost 2 bases to trimming and J lost 4 bases, with 11 bases between them. The length of the CDR3 is 14 residues. The CDR3 nucleotides are TGTGCCAGCAGTTTATACAGGGGAGGAGAGACCCAGTACTTC. It encodes CASSLYRGGETQYF.

This clonotype was found a few times. The rearrangement links TRBV29-1 to TRBJ2-3; D is undetermined. The CDR3 has 13 residues. Trimming stripped 7 bases from V and 2 bases from J, with 13 bases between. Germline V CDR1 and CDR2: SQVTM, ANQGSEA. Here the CDR3 DNA reads TGCAGCGCGTTTAACGACGCCACAGATACGCAGTATTTT. Its protein is CSAFNDATDTQYF.

The V gene is TRBV12-3 or TRBV12-4, the J gene TRBJ2-3, with a possible D match to TRBD1 (6 bases). The CDR3 is 14 amino acids. Trimming removed 2 bases at V and 5 bases at J, with 11 bases between. The CDR3 loop reads CASSLSRGGDTQYF. Here the CDR3 DNA reads TGTGCCAGCAGTTTAAGCAGGGGTGGAGATACGCAGTATTTT.

The chain joins TRBV19 to TRBJ1-3; D gene uncertain. This CDR3 is built from 15 residues. V was cut by 6 bases and J by 8 bases, with 20 bases left in between. Germline CDR1 reads LNHDA; CDR2 reads SQIVND (reference sequence). DNA of the CDR3: TGTGCCAGTAGCTCGCGGCCCAGGTCAGGAGACACCATATATTTT. This sequence encodes CASSSRPRSGDTIYF. The variable domain in full, completed from reference TRBV19 and TRBJ1-3, reads DGGITQSPKYLFRKEGQNVTLSCEQNLNHDAMYWYRQDPGQGLRLIYYSQIVNDFQKGDIAEGYSVSREKKESFPLTVTSAQKNPTAFYLCASSSRPRSGDTIYFGEGSWLTVV.

The CDR3 here is CASTGQYALLNTGELFF. The DNA of the CDR3 is TGTGCCAGCACGGGACAGTATGCCCTCCTAAACACCGGGGAGCTGTTTTTT. The V call is TRBV6-1, the J call TRBJ2-2; 7 bases agree with TRBD1. Germline CDR1 and CDR2: MNHNS and SASEGT. The CDR3 spans 17 residues. Losses at the gene ends were 7 bases for V and 2 bases for J; bases not matched to a gene: 13.

This clonotype has a handful of counts. V usage is TRBV20-1 and J usage is TRBJ1-3; the D is unclear. V lost 0 bases to trimming and J lost 0 bases, with 18 bases between them. Per germline, CDR1 DFQATT and CDR2 SNEGSKA (reference sequence). This CDR3 comprises 18 residues. CDR3 residues: CSARDALLVEASGNTIYF. CDR3 bases: TGCAGTGCTAGAGACGCCTTGCTAGTAGAGGCCTCTGGAAACACCATATATTTT.

Ten or more counts support this clonotype. V and J are TRBV6-5 and TRBJ2-7; TRBD1 is a possible D gene (6 bases). From germline, CDR1 is MNHEY and CDR2 SVGAGI. Trimming removed 4 bases at V and 1 base at J, with 14 bases between. CDR3 length: 15 residues. CDR3 nucleotides: TGTGCCAGCAGTTCACTGGCAGGGGATTCCTACGAGCAGTACGTC. Translating gives CASSSLAGDSYEQYV.

This chain connects TRBV20-1 to TRBJ2-3; 9 bases map to TRBD2. The trim removed 3 bases at V and 5 bases at J, leaving 12 bases unmatched. CDR3 length: 16 amino acids. Germline V gives CDR1 DFQATT, CDR2 SNEGSKA (reference sequence). The CDR3, as DNA: TGCAGTGCTAGCTTGATTTCTAGCGGGGTTGGAGATACGCAGTATTTT. It translates to CSASLISSGVGDTQYF.

This clonotype was detected only a few times. V gene TRBV11-1 combines with J gene TRBJ2-4, with 14 nucleotides matching TRBD2. V was clipped by 5 bases and J by 1 base; unmatched bases: 7. Per the germline V gene, CDR1 is SGHAT and CDR2 is FQDESV (reference sequence). The CDR3 contains 18 residues. In DNA form, the CDR3 reads TGTGCCAGCAGCCTGACTAGCGGGGGGGCTCTGGCCAAAAACATTCAGTACTTC. Translated: CASSLTSGGALAKNIQYF.

Only a few counts were recorded for this clonotype. This chain connects TRBV18 to TRBJ1-2; D is unresolved. The ends were cut back, 1 base at V and 0 bases at J, with 9 bases in the middle. The germline V gene has CDR1 KGHSH and CDR2 LQKENI. The CDR3 contains 15 residues. CDR3 amino acids: CASSPRAEANYGYTF. In DNA, the CDR3 is TGTGCCAGCTCACCACGAGCAGAAGCTAACTATGGCTACACCTTC.

The rearrangement joins TRBV19 to TRBJ2-7; D is unclear. V gave up 0 bases and J gave up 0 bases, with 6 bases separating them. CDR1 and CDR2 from the germline V gene are LNHDA and SQIVND (reference sequence). The CDR3 totals 14 residues. The CDR3, as DNA: TGTGCCAGTAGTATAGATCCAGCCTCCTACGAGCAGTACTTC. Translated: CASSIDPASYEQYF.

The table lists this clonotype with a few counts. The rearrangement joins TRBV5-1 to TRBJ1-1; TRBD1 matches 8 bases. Germline assignment: CDR1 SGHRS and CDR2 YFSETQ. The CDR3 is made up of 18 amino acids. Germline trimming cut 3 bases from V and 0 bases from J; bases unmatched to any gene: 13. The CDR3 DNA sequence: TGCGCCAGCAGCTACCGCAGGGGGCTCGGTTCTATGAACACTGAAGCTTTCTTT. Translating it yields CASSYRRGLGSMNTEAFF.

The chain is built from TRBV5-1 and TRBJ1-2, with D unresolved. Germline CDR1 and CDR2: SGHRS and YFSETQ. Trimming shortened V by 3 bases and J by 8 bases, and 11 bases separated the two germline ends. The CDR3 has 12 residues. In DNA form, the CDR3 reads TGCGCCAGCAGCTCAGACCACGGAGGCTACACCTTC. This codes for CASSSDHGGYTF.

This clonotype was detected only a few times. The chain couples TRBV7-2 to TRBJ2-5, with D perhaps matching TRBD1 (7 bases). The CDR3 has 16 amino acids. Germline V gene lookup returns CDR1 SGHTA and CDR2 FQGNSA. Trimming stripped 1 base from V and 2 bases from J, with 14 bases between. CDR3 region: CASSLGTSGGQETQYF. DNA of the CDR3: TGTGCCAGCAGCTTAGGGACTTCAGGGGGGCAAGAGACCCAGTACTTC. Full variable domain (rest looked up from reference TRBV7-2 and TRBJ2-5): GAGVSQSPSNKVTEKGKDVELRCDPISGHTALYWYRQSLGQGLEFLIYFQGNSAPDKSGLPSDRFSAERTGGSVSTLTIQRTQQEDSAVYLCASSLGTSGGQETQYFGPGTRLLVL.

The rearrangement joins TRBV7-9 to TRBJ2-7; 8 nucleotides line up with TRBD1. V lost 6 bases to trimming and J lost 3 bases; unmatched junction nucleotides: 10. Germline V CDR1 and CDR2: SEHNR, FQNEAQ (reference sequence). There are 15 residues in the CDR3. The CDR3 protein is CASSLITDRDYEQYF. CDR3 sequence (DNA): TGTGCCAGCAGTCTGATTACGGACAGGGACTACGAGCAGTACTTC.